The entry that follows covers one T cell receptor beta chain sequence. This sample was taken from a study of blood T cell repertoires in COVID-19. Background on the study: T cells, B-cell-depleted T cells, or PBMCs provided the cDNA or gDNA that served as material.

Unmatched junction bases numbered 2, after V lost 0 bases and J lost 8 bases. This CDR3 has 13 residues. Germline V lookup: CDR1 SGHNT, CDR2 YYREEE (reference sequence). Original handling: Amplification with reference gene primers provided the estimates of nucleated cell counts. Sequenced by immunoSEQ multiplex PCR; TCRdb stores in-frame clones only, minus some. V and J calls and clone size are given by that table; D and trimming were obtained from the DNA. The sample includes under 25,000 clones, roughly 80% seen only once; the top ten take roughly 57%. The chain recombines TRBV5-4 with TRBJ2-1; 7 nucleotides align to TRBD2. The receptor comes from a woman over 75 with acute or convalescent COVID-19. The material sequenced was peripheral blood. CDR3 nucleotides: TGTGCCAGCAGCTTGGTTCGGGGGGATGAGCAGTTCTTC. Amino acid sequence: CASSLVRGDEQFF.